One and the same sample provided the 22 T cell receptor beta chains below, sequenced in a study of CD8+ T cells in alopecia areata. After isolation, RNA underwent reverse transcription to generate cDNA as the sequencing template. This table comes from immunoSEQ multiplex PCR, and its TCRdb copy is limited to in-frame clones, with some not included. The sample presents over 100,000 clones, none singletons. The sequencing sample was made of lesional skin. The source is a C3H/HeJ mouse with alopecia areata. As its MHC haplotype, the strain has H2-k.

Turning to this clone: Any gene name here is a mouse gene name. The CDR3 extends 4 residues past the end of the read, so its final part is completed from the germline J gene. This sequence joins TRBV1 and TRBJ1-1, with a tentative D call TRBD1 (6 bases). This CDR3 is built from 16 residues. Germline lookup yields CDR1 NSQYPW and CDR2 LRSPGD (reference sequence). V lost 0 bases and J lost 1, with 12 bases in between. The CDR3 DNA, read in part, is TGCACCTGCAGTGCAGAAGGGTGGGACAAAAACACA. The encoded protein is CTCSAEGWDKNT. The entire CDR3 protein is CTCSAEGWDKNTEVFF.

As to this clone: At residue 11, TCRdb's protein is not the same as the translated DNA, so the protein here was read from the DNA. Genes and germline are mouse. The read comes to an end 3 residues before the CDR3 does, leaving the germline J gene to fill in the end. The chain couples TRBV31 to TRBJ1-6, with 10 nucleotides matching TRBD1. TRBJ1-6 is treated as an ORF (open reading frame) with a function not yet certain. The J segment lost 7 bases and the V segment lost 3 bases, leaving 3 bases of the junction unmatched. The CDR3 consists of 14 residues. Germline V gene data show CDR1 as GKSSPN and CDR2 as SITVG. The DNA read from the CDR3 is TGTGCCTGGAGCCGGGGACAGGGGAATTCGCCC. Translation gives CAWSRGQGNSP. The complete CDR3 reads CAWSRGQGNSPLYF.

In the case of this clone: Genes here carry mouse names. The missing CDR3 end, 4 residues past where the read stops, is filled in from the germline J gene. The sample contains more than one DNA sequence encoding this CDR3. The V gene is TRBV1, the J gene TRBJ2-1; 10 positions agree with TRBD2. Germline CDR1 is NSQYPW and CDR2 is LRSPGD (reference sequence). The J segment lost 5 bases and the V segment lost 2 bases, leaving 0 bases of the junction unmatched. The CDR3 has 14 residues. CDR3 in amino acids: CTCSATGGDAEQFF. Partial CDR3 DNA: TGCACCTGCAGTGCAACTGGGGGGGATGCT.

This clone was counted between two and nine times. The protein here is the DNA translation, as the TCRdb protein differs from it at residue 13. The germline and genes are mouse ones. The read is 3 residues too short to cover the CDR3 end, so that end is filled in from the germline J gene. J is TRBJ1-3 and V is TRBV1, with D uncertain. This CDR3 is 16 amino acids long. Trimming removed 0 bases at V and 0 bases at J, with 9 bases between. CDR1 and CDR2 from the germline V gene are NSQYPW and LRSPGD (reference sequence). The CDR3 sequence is CTCSADGVRSGNTLYF. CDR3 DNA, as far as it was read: TGCACCTGCAGTGCAGATGGGGTTCGTTCTGGAAATACG.

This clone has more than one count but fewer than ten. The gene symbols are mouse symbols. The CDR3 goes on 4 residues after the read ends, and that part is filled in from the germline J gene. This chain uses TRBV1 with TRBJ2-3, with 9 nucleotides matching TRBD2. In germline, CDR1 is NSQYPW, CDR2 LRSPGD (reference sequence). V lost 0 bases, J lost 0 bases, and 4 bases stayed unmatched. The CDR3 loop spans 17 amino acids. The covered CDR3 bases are TGCACCTGCAGTGCAGATCGCGGACTGGGGAGTGCAGAA. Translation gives CTCSADRGLGSAE. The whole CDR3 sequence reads CTCSADRGLGSAETLYF.

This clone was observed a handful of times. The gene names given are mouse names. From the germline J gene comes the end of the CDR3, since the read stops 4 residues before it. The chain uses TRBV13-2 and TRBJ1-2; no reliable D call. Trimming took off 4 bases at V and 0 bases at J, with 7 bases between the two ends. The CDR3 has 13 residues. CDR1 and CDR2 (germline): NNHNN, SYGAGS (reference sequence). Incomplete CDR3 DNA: TGTGCCAGCGGTCTGACAACAAACTCC. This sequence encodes CASGLTTNS. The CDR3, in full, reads CASGLTTNSDYTF.

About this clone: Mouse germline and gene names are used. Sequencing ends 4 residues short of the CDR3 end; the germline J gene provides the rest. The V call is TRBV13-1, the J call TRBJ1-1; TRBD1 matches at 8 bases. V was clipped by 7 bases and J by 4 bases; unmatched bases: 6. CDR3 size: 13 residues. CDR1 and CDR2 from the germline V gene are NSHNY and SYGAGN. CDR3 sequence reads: CASSGQGGTEVFF. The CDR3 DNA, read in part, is TGTGCCAGCTCTGGACAGGGAGGCACA.

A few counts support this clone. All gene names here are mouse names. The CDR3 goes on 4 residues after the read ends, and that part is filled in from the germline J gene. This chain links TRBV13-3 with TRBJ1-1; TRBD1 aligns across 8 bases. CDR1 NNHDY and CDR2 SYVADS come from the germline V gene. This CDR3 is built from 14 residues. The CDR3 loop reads CASSGRGLGAEVFF. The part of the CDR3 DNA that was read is TGTGCCAGCAGTGGCAGGGGGCTTGGGGCA.

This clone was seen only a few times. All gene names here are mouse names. CDR3 bases read: TGCACCTGCAGTGGAGACTGGGGGGAAAGGGAC. It translates to CTCSGDWGERD. The full CDR3 sequence reads CTCSGDWGERDTQYF. The rearrangement joins TRBV1 to TRBJ2-5; 10 bases align to TRBD2. The CDR3 goes on 4 residues after the read ends, and that part is filled in from the germline J gene. The germline gives CDR1 NSQYPW, CDR2 LRSPGD (reference sequence). The CDR3 covers 15 residues.

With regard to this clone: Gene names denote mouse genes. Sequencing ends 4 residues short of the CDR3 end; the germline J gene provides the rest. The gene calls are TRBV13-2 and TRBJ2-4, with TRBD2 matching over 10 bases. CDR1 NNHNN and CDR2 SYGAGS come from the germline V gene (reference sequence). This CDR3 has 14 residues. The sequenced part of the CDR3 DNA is TGTGCCAGCGGTGAAGGGACTGGGGAAAAC. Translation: CASGEGTGEN. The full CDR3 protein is CASGEGTGENTLYF.

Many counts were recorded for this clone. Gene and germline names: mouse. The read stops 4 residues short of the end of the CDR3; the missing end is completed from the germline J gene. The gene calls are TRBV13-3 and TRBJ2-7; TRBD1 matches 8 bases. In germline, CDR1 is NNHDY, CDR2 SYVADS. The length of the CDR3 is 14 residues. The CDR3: CASSLGQGGDEQYF. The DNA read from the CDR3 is TGTGCCAGCAGCCTTGGACAGGGAGGGGAT.

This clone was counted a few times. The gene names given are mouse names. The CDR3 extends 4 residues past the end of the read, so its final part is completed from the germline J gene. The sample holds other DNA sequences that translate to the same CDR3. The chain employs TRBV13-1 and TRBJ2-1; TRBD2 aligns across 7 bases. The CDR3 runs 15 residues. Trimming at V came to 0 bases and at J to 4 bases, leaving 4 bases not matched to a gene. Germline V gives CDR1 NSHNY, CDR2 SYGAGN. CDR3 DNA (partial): TGTGCCAGCAGTGATGCGCTGGGGGTTTATGCT. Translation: CASSDALGVYA. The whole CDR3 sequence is CASSDALGVYAEQFF.

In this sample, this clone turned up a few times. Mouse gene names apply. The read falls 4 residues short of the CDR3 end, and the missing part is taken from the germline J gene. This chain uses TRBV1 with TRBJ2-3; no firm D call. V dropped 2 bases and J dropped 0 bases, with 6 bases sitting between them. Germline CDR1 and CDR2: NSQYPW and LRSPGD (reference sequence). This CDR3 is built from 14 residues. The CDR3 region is CTCSAPLSAETLYF. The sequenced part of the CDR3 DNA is TGCACCTGCAGTGCACCTCTGAGTGCAGAA.

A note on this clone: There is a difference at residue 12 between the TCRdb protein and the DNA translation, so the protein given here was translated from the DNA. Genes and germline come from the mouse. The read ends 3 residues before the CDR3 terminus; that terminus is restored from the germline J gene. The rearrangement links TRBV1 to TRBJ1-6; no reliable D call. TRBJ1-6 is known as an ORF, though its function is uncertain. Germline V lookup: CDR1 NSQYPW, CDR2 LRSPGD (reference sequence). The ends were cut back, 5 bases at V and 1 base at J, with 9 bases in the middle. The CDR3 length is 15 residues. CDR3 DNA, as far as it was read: TGCACCTGCAGTCCTCGACAATCCTATAATTCGCCC. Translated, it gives CTCSPRQSYNSP. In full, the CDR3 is CTCSPRQSYNSPLYF.

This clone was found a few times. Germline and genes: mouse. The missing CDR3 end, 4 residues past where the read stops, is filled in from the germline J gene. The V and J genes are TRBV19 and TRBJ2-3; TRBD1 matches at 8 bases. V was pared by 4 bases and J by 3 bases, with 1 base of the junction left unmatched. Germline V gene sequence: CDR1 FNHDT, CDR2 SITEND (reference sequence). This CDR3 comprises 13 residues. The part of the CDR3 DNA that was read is TGTGCCAGCAGTCAGGGGGCGGCAGAA. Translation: CASSQGAAE. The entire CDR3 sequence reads CASSQGAAETLYF.

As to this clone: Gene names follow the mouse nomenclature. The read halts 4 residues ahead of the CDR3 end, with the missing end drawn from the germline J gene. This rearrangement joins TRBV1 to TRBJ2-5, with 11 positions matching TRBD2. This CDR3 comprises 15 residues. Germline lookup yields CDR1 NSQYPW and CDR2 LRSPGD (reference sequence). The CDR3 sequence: CTCSGTGGSRDTQYF. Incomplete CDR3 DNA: TGCACCTGCAGTGGGACTGGGGGGAGCAGGGAC.

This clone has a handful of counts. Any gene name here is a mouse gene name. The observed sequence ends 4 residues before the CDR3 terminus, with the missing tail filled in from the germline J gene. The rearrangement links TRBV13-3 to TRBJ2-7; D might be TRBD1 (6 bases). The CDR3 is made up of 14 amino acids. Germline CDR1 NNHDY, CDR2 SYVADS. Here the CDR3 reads CASSDPRDKYEQYF. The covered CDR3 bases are TGTGCCAGCAGTGACCCCCGGGACAAGTAT.

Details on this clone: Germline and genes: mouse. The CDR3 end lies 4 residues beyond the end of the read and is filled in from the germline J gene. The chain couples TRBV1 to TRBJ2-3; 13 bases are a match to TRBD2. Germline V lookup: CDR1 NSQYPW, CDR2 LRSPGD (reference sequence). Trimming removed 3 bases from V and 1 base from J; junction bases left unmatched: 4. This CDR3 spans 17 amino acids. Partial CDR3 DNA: TGCACCTGCAGTGCGGACTGGGGGGGCGCTGGTGCAGAA. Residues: CTCSADWGGAGAE. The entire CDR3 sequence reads CTCSADWGGAGAETLYF.

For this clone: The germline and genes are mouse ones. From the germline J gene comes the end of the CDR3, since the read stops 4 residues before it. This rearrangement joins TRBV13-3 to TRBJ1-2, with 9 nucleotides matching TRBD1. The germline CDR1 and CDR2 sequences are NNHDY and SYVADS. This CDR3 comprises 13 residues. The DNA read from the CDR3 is TGTGCCAGCAGGGACAGGGGAGGGTCC. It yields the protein CASRDRGGS. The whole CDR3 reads CASRDRGGSDYTF.

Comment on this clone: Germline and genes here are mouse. CDR3 amino acids: CASSITWSAETLYF. The sequenced CDR3 bases are TGTGCCAGCAGTATAACCTGGAGTGCAGAA. This chain uses TRBV19 with TRBJ2-3; D gene unclear. Read data end 4 residues before the CDR3 end; the end is taken from the germline J gene. CDR3 length equals 14 residues. Germline-derived CDR1 and CDR2 are FNHDT and SITEND (reference sequence). V was cut by 1 base and J by 0 bases, with 6 bases left in between.

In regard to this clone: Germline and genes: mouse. The covered CDR3 bases are TGTGCCAGCAGTATGAGGGGGGGGGATAACTATGCT. This gives the protein CASSMRGGDNYA. The whole CDR3 protein is CASSMRGGDNYAEQFF. The chain employs TRBV19 and TRBJ2-1, with a possible D match to TRBD2 (7 bases). The read halts 4 residues ahead of the CDR3 end, with the missing end drawn from the germline J gene. V was shortened by 2 bases and J by 0 bases, with 12 bases between the two germline ends. CDR1 and CDR2 from the germline V gene are FNHDT and SITEND (reference sequence). The CDR3 loop spans 16 amino acids.

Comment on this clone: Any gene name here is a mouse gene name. The CDR3 protein is CTCSALGNNQDTQYF. CDR3 bases read: TGCACCTGCAGTGCCCTGGGAAATAACCAAGAC. The chain recombines TRBV1 with TRBJ2-5, with TRBD2 as a possible D gene (5 bases). The sequenced fragment ends 4 residues before the CDR3 boundary, so the rest is inferred from the germline J gene. Looked up from germline, CDR1 is NSQYPW and CDR2 is LRSPGD (reference sequence). The CDR3 extends over 15 amino acids. The V end lost 3 bases, the J end lost 0 bases, and 10 bases lay between the germline ends.